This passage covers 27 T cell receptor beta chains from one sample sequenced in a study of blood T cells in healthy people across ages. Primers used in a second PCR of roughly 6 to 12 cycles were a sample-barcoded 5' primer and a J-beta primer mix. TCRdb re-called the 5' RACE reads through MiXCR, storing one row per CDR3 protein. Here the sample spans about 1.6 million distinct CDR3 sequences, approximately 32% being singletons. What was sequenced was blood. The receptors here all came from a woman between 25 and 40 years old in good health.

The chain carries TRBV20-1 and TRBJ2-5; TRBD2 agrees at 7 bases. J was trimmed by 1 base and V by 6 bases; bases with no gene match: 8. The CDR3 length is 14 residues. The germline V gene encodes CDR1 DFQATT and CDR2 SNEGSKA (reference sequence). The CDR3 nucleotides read TGCAGTGCGATAAAAGCGGGAACCCAAGAGACCCAGTACTTC. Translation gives CSAIKAGTQETQYF.

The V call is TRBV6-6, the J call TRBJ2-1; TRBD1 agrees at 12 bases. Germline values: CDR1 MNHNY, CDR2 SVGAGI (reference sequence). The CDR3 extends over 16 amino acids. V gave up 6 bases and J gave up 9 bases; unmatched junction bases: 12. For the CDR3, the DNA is TGTGCCAGCAGACCCGTCTCGGGACAGGGGGCGGCTGAGCAGTTCTTC. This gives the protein CASRPVSGQGAAEQFF.

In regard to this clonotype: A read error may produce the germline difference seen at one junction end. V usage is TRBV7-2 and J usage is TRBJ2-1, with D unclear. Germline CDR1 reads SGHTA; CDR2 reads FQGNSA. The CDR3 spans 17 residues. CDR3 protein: CASSLGPAVGSYNERFF. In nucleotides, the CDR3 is TGTGCCAGCAGCTTAGGTCCCGCTGTTGGGTCCTACAATGAGCGGTTCTTC.

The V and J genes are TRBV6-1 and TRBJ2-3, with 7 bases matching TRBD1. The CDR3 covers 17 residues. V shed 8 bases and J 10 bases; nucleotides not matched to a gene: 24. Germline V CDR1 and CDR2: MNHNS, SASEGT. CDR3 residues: CASSGFREGGQSLAQYF. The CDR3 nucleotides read TGTGCCAGCTCAGGGTTCCGGGAAGGGGGCCAGTCGCTGGCGCAGTATTTT.

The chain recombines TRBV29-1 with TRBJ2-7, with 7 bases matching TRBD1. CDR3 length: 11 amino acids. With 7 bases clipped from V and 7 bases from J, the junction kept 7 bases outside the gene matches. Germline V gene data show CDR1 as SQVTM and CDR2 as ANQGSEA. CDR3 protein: CSARAGGEQYF. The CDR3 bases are TGCAGCGCTAGGGCAGGGGGAGAGCAGTACTTC.

The CDR3 DNA follows: TGTGCCACCAGCAGATACACGGACGGGGACGAGCAGTACTTC. Translating it yields CATSRYTDGDEQYF. The gene calls are TRBV15 and TRBJ2-7; D is perhaps TRBD2 (5 bases). Trimming took 2 bases from V and 5 from J, leaving 13 bases between them. The CDR3 is 14 residues long. Germline-derived CDR1 and CDR2 are LNHNV and YYDKDF (reference sequence). The variable domain in full, completed from reference TRBV15 and TRBJ2-7, reads DAMVIQNPRYQVTQFGKPVTLSCSQTLNHNVMYWYQQKSSQAPKLLFHYYDKDFNNEADTPDNFQSRRPNTSFCFLDIRSPGLGDTAMYLCATSRYTDGDEQYFGPGTRLTVT.

CDR3 region: CASRGRQTMNSPLHF. In DNA form, the CDR3 reads TGTGCCAGCAGGGGGAGACAGACTATGAATTCACCCCTCCACTTT. The chain recombines TRBV6-2 or TRBV6-3 with TRBJ1-6; the D gene is possibly TRBD1 (5 bases). CDR3 length: 15 amino acids. Germline assignment: CDR1 MNHEY and CDR2 SVGEGT. The germline V and J ends were trimmed by 6 bases and 7 bases, with 16 bases remaining between them.

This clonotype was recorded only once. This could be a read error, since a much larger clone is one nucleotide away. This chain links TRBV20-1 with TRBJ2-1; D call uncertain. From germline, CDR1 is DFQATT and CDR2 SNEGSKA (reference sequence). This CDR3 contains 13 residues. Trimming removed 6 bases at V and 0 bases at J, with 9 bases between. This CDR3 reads CSASTPSYNEQFF. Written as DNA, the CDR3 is TGCAGTGCCAGCACCCCCTCCTACAATGAGCAGTTCTTC.

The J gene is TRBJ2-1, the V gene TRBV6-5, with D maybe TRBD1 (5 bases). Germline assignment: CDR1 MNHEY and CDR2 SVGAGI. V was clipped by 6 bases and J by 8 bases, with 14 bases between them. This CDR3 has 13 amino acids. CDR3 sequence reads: CASSKDPGYEQFF. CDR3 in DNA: TGTGCCAGCAGCAAGGACCCAGGGTATGAGCAGTTCTTC.

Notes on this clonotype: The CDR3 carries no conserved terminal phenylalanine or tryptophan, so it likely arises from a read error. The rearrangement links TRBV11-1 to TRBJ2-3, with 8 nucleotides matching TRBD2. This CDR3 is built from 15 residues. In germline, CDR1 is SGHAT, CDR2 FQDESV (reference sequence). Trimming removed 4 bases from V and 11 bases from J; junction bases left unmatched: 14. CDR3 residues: CASSSSTSVLPLQYV. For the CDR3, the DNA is TGTGCCAGCAGCTCATCGACTAGCGTCCTCCCCCTGCAGTATGTT.

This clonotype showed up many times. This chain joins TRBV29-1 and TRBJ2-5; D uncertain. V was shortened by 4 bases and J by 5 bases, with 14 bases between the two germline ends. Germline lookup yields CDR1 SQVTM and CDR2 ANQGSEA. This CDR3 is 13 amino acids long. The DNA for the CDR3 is TGCAGCGTTGTCCCAAACATCCGGGAGACCCAGTACTTC. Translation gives CSVVPNIRETQYF.

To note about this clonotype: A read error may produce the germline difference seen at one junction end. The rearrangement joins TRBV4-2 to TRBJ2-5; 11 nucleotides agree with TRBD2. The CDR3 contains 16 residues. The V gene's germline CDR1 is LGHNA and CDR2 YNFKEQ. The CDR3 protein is CASSRLAGPGGETQYF. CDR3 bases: TGTGCAAGCAGCCGACTAGCGGGACCAGGAGGTGAGACCCAGTACTTC.

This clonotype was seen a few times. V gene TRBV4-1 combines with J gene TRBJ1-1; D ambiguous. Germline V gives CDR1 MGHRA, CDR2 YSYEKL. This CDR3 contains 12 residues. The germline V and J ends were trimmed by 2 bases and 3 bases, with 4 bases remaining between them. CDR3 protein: CASSQQDTEAFF. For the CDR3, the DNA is TGCGCCAGCAGCCAACAGGACACTGAAGCTTTCTTT.

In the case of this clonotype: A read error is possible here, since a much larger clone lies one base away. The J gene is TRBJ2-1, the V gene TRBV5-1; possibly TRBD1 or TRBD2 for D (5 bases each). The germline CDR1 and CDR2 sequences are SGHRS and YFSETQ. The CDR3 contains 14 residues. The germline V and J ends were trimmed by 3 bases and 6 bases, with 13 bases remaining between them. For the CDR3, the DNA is TGCGCCAGCAGCTCCGAGGGGCCTTGCAATGAGCAGTTCTTC. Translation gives CASSSEGPCNEQFF.

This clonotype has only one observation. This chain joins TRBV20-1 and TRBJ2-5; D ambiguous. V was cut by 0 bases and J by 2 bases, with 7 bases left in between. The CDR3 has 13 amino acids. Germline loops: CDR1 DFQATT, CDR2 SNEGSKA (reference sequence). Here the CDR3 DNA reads TGCAGTGCTAGAGATCCCAAACAAGAGACCCAGTACTTC. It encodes CSARDPKQETQYF.

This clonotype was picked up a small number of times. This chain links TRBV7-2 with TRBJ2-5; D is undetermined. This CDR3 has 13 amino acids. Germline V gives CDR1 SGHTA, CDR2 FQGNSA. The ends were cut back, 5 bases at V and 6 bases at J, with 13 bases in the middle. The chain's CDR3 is CASSRQGIQTQYF. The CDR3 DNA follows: TGTGCCAGCAGCCGCCAAGGGATACAGACCCAGTACTTC.

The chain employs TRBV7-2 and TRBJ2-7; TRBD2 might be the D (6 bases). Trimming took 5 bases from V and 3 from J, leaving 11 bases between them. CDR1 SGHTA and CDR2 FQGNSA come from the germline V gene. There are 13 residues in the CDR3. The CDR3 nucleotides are TGTACCAGCAGCGTTGCGGGGAGCTACGAGCAGTACTTC. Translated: CTSSVAGSYEQYF.

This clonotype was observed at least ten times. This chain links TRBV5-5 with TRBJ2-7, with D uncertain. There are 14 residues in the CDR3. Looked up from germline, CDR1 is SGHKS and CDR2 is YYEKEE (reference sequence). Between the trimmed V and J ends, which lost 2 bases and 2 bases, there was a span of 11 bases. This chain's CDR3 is CASSFGQTTYEQYF. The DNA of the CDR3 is TGTGCCAGCAGCTTCGGGCAAACCACCTACGAGCAGTACTTC.

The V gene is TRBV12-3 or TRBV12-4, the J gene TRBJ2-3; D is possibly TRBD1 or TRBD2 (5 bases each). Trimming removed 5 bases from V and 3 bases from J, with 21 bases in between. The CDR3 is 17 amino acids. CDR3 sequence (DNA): TGTGCCAGCAGTACCCTTTTTGGGGGAGTGGGGACAGATACGCAGTATTTT. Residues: CASSTLFGGVGTDTQYF.

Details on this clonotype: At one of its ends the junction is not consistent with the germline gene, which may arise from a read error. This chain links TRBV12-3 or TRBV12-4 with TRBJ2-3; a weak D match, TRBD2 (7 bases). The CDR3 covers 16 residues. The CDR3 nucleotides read TGTGCCAGCAGTCCGTTAAATCCCGGGAGGACAGATACGGAGTATTTT. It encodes CASSPLNPGRTDTEYF.

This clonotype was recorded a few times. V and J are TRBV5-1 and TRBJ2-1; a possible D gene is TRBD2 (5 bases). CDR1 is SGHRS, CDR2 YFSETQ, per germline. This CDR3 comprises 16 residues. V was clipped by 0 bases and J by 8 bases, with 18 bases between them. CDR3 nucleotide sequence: TGCGCCAGCAGCTTGGCCGGAGGCACTACGTCGGATGAGCAGTTCTTC. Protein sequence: CASSLAGGTTSDEQFF. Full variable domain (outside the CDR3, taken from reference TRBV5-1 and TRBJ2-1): KAGVTQTPRYLIKTRGQQVTLSCSPISGHRSVSWYQQTPGQGLQFLFEYFSETQRNKGNFPGRFSGRQFSNSRSEMNVSTLELGDSALYLCASSLAGGTTSDEQFFGPGTRLTVL.

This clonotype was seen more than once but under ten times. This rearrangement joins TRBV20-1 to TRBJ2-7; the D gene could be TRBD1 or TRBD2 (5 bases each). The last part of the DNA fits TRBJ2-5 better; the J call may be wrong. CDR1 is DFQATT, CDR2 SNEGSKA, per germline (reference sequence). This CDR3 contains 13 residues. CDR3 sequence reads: CSASSRGTETQYF. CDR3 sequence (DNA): TGCAGTGCTAGTTCCCGGGGCACAGAGACCCAGTACTTC.

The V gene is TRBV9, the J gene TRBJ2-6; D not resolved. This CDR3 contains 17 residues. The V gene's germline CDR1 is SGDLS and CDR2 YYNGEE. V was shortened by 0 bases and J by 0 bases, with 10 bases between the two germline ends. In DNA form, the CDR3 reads TGTGCCAGCAGCGTAGGACCAGGAGTCTCTGGGGCCAACGTCCTGACTTTC. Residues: CASSVGPGVSGANVLTF.

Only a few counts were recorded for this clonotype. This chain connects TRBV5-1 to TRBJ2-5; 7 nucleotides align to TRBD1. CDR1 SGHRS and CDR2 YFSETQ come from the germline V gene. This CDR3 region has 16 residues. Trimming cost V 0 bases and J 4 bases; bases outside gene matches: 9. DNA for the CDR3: TGCGCCAGCAGCTTGGACGGGACCCCAGGGGGAGAGACCCAGTACTTC. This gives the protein CASSLDGTPGGETQYF.

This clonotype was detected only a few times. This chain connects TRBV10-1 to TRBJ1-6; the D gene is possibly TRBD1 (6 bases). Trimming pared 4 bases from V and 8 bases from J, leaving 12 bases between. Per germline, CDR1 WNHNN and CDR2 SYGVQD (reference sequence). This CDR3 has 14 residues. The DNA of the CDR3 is TGCGCCAGCAGTGCAGGGGCCCTGGATTCACCCCTCCACTTT. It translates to CASSAGALDSPLHF.

As DNA, the CDR3 is TGTGCCAGCAGTTTAGTTCCCCGAGGCCACAATGAGCAGTTCTTC. It specifies CASSLVPRGHNEQFF. The rearrangement links TRBV12-3 or TRBV12-4 to TRBJ2-1; D gene unclear. V was cut by 1 base and J by 5 bases, with 12 bases left in between. The CDR3 is 15 amino acids.

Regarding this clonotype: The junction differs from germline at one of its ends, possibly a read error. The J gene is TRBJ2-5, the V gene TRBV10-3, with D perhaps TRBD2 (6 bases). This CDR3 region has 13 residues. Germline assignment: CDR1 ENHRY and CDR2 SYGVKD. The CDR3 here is CAISDAGQESQYF. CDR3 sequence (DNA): TGTGCCATCAGTGATGCGGGGCAAGAGTCCCAGTACTTC.